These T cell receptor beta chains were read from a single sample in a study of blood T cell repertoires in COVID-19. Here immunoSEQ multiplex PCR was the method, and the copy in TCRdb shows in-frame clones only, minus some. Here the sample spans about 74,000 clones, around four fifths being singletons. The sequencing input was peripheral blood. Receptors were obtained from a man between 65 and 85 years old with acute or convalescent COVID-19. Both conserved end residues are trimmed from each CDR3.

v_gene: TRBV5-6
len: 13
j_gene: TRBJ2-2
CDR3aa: ASTGQGPNTGELF

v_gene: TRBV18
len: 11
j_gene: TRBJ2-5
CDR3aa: ASSPLEQETQY

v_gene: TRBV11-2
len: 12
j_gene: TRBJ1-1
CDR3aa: ASSLEGRNTEAF

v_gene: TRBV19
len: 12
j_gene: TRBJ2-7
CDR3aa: ASSIGHRGREQY

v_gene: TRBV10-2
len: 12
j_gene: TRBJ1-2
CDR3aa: ASSSGRGNYGYT

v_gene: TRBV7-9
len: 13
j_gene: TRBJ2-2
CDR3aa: ASSPDRGRNGELF

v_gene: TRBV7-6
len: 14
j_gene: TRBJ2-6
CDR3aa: ASSGGGASGANVLT

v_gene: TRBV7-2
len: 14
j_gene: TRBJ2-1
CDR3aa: ASSPVAGGGLDEQF

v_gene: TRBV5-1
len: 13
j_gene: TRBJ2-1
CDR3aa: ASSRHLGDYNEQF

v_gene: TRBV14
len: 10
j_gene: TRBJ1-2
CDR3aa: ASSPSSYGYT

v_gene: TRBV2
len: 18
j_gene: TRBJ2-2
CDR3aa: ASRLEPGQGVSLYTGELF

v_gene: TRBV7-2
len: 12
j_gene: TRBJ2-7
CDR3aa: ASSSSGSYYEQY

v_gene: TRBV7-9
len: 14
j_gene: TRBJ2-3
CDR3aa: ASSLGLASSTDTQY

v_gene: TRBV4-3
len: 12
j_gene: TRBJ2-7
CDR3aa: ASSQVVGPYEQY

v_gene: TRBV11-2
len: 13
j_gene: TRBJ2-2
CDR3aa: ASGHLAGSTGELF

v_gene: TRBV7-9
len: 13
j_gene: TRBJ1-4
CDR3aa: ASSLAHRGNEKLF

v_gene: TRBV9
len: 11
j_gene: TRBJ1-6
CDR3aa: ASSAKGNSPLH

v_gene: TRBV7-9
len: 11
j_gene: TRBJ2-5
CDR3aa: ASSWGLKETQY

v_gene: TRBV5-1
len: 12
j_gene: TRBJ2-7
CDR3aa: ASSQTGVPGEQY

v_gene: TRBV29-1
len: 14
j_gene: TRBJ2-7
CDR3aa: SVEDPQASGVHEQY

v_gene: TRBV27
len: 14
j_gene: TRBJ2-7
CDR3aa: ASSLSLAGPSYEQY

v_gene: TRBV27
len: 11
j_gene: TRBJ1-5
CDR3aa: ASSLRVNQPQH

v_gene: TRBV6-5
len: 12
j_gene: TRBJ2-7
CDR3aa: ASSSVAGGYEQY

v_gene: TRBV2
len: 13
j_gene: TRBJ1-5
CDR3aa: ASRGDRAGNQPQH

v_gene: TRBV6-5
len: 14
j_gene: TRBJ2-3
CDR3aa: ASSSPDRDLTDTQY

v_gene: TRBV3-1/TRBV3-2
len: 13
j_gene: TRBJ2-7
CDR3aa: ARRGPGQGPYEQY

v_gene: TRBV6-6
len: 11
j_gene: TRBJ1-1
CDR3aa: ASSYGARTEAF

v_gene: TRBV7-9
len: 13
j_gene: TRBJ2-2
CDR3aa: ASSLGGRAGGELF

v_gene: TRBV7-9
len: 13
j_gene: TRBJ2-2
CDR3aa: ASSLSGRNTGELF

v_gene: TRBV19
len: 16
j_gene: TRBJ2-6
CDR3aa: ASSIPGQGRSGANVLT

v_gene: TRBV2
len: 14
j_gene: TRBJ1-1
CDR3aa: ASVESGRRGNTEAF

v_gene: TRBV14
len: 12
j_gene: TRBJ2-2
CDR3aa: ASSQVARTGELF

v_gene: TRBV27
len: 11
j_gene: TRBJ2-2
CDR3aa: ASSMPQTGELF

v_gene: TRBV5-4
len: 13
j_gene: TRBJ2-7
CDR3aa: ASSPTGKPTYEQY

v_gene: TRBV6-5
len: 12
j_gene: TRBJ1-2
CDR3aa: ASRSDRVNYGYT

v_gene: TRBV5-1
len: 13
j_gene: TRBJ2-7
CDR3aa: ASRGGQPLRYEQY

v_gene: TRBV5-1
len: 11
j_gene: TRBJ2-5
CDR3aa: ASSQLGLGTQY

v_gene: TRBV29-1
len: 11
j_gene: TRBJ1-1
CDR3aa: SGSTGQNTEAF

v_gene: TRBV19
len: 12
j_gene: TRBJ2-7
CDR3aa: ASSILSGSNEQY

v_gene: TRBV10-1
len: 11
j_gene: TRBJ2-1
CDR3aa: ASSGVQGNEQF

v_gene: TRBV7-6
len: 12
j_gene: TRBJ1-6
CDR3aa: ASSPGQVNSPLH

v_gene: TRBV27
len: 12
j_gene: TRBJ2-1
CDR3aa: ASSFRWVAHEQF

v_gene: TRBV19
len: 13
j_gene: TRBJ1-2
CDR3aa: ASSAQGQGNFGYT

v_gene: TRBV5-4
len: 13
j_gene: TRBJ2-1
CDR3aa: ASSPRGTGIHEQF

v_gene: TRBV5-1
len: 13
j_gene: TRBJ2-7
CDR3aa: ASSLVGGKGYEQY

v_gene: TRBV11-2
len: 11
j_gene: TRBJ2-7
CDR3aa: ASGRDRPYEQY

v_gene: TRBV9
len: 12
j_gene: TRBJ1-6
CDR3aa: ASSVSQTNSPLH

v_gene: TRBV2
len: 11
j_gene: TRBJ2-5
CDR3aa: ASWGEAQETQY

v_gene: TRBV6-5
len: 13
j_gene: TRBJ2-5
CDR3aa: ASVQGALGQETQY

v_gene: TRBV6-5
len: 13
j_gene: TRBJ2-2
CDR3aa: ASRDSQSNTGELF

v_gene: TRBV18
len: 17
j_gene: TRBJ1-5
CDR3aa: ASSPVRQGAGYSNQPQH

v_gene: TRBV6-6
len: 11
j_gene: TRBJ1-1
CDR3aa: ASNFAMNTEAF

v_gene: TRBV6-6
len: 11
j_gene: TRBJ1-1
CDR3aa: ASSSGQTPEAF